Listed here are 30 T cell receptor beta chains from one sample, sequenced in a study of T cell clonality in common variable immunodeficiency. General study results and limits: Fewer deletions and N-nucleotide insertions were reportedly seen in common variable immunodeficiency TCR beta sequences.

Using immunoSEQ multiplex PCR, the repertoire was profiled, and TCRdb retains in-frame clones only, with some absent. The sample shows around 19,000 clones, no singletons; the ten largest hold roughly 2.7%. No antigen has been identified for these receptors. The sample taken for sequencing was peripheral blood mononuclear cells. The origin of the receptors is a human donor with common variable immunodeficiency.

There are a few counts of this clone. Read coverage stops 3 residues before the CDR3 terminus; the germline J gene supplies the remainder. V gene TRBV18 combines with J gene TRBJ2-1, with D maybe TRBD2 (6 bases). V lost 3 bases and J lost 8, with 17 bases in between. Germline loops: CDR1 KGHSH, CDR2 LQKENI. The CDR3 is 15 residues long. The CDR3: CASSPGLTLVDEQFF. Partial CDR3 DNA: TGTGCCAGCTCACCGGGACTTACCCTTGTCGATGAG.

Points on this clone: The sequenced fragment ends 3 residues before the CDR3 boundary, so the rest is inferred from the germline J gene. The rearrangement joins TRBV2 to TRBJ1-1; D perhaps matches TRBD1 (6 bases). The V gene's germline CDR1 is SNHLY and CDR2 FYNNEI. V lost 0 bases and J 0 bases, leaving 8 bases between the germline ends. CDR3 size: 15 residues. The DNA read from the CDR3 is TGTGCCAGCAGTGAAGCGAGGGGGATGAACACTGAA. Translation: CASSEARGMNTE. The full CDR3 protein is CASSEARGMNTEAFF. Combining the CDR3 with reference TRBV2 and TRBJ1-1 gives the whole variable domain EPEVTQTPSHQVTQMGQEVILRCVPISNHLYFYWYRQILGQKVEFLVSFYNNEISEKSEIFDDQFSVERPDGSNFTLKIRSTKLEDSAMYFCASSEARGMNTEAFFGQGTRLTVV.

On this clone itself: The read is 3 residues too short to cover the CDR3 end, so that end is filled in from the germline J gene. The chain employs TRBV29-1 and TRBJ2-5; D perhaps matches TRBD1 (6 bases). Germline V gene data show CDR1 as SQVTM and CDR2 as ANQGSEA. V was clipped by 6 bases and J by 1 base, with 12 bases between them. CDR3 length: 13 amino acids. The CDR3 DNA, read in part, is TGCAGCGTGGCCCACAGGGTCCAAGAGACC. This gives the protein CSVAHRVQET. The whole CDR3 sequence is CSVAHRVQETQYF. Full variable domain (rest looked up from reference TRBV29-1 and TRBJ2-5): SAVISQKPSRDICQRGTSLTIQCQVDSQVTMMFWYRQQPGQSLTLIATANQGSEATYESGFVIDKFPISRPNLTFSTLTVSNMSPEDSSIYLCSVAHRVQETQYFGPGTRLLVL.

In the case of this clone: The read is 3 residues too short to cover the CDR3 end, so that end is filled in from the germline J gene. Other DNA variants within this sample encode the same CDR3. V is TRBV7-9 and J is TRBJ2-3; D might be TRBD2 (6 bases). Trimming removed 5 bases from V and 0 bases from J, with 12 bases in between. This CDR3 has 15 residues. Germline V CDR1 and CDR2: SEHNR, FQNEAQ (reference sequence). The CDR3 region is CASSATSGSTDTQYF. The CDR3 bases that were read are TGTGCCAGCAGCGCGACTAGTGGGAGCACAGATACG.

Of note for this clone: The read ends 3 residues early relative to the CDR3; the germline J gene fills the gap. The V and J genes are TRBV7-2 and TRBJ1-4; tentatively, D is TRBD1 (6 bases). This CDR3 comprises 15 residues. CDR1 is SGHTA, CDR2 FQGNSA, per germline. Trimming took off 0 bases at V and 4 bases at J, with 9 bases between the two ends. Here the CDR3 reads CASSLAMDSNEKLFF. The CDR3 DNA, read in part, is TGTGCCAGCAGCTTAGCGATGGACAGTAATGAAAAA.

With regard to this clone: Read coverage stops 3 residues before the CDR3 terminus; the germline J gene supplies the remainder. V and J are TRBV6-2 or TRBV6-3 and TRBJ2-4; 10 positions match TRBD1. The J segment lost 4 bases and the V segment lost 6 bases, leaving 6 bases of the junction unmatched. The CDR3 has 15 amino acids. The V gene's germline CDR1 is MNHEY and CDR2 SVGEGT. The CDR3 protein is CASRETGQGKNIQYF. Incomplete CDR3 DNA: TGTGCCAGCAGGGAAACGGGACAGGGGAAAAACATT.

Only a few counts were recorded for this clone. The read stops 3 residues short of the end of the CDR3; the missing end is completed from the germline J gene. This chain joins TRBV18 and TRBJ1-5; D is undetermined. The CDR3 runs to 13 residues. Germline V gives CDR1 KGHSH, CDR2 LQKENI. Trimming removed 3 bases at V and 9 bases at J, with 12 bases between. The CDR3 DNA, read in part, is TGTGCCAGCTCACCTCCCTCCGCGGGGCCC. The encoded protein is CASSPPSAGP. The whole CDR3 protein reads CASSPPSAGPQHF.

This clone has only a few counts. Coverage ceases 3 residues before the CDR3 finishes, and the germline J gene fills in the end. V is TRBV19 and J is TRBJ1-1, with 7 bases aligning to TRBD1. Germline values: CDR1 LNHDA, CDR2 SQIVND (reference sequence). V lost 3 bases and J lost 4; bases outside the gene matches: 5. The length of the CDR3 is 14 residues. The covered CDR3 bases are TGTGCCAGTAGTATTCGACAGGGTGGCACTGAA. Translated: CASSIRQGGTE. The full CDR3 protein reads CASSIRQGGTEAFF. Full variable domain (outside the CDR3, taken from reference TRBV19 and TRBJ1-1): DGGITQSPKYLFRKEGQNVTLSCEQNLNHDAMYWYRQDPGQGLRLIYYSQIVNDFQKGDIAEGYSVSREKKESFPLTVTSAQKNPTAFYLCASSIRQGGTEAFFGQGTRLTVV.

Details on this clone: The CDR3 extends 3 residues past the end of the read, so its final part is completed from the germline J gene. This sequence joins TRBV20-1 and TRBJ2-1; possibly TRBD2 for D (7 bases). Germline values: CDR1 DFQATT, CDR2 SNEGSKA (reference sequence). V was trimmed by 0 bases and J by 9 bases, leaving 18 bases between them. CDR3 length equals 15 residues. Here the CDR3 reads CSAREGGARSVEQFF. The CDR3 bases that were read are TGCAGTGCTAGAGAGGGGGGGGCCAGGTCGGTTGAG.

This clone was seen a few times. The CDR3 end is not reached by the read, which stops 3 residues before it; the germline J gene fills it in. This chain connects TRBV2 to TRBJ1-2, with 8 bases aligning to TRBD1. The germline V gene has CDR1 SNHLY and CDR2 FYNNEI. J lost 7 bases, V lost 2 bases, and 6 bases had no gene match. This CDR3 spans 14 amino acids. The part of the CDR3 DNA that was read is TGTGCCAGCAGTGAACAGGGGGCCTTACGTGGC. The encoded protein is CASSEQGALRG. The complete CDR3 reads CASSEQGALRGYTF. The variable domain in full, completed from reference TRBV2 and TRBJ1-2, reads EPEVTQTPSHQVTQMGQEVILRCVPISNHLYFYWYRQILGQKVEFLVSFYNNEISEKSEIFDDQFSVERPDGSNFTLKIRSTKLEDSAMYFCASSEQGALRGYTFGSGTRLTVV.

Note on this clone: From the germline J gene comes the end of the CDR3, since the read stops 3 residues before it. V is TRBV7-9 and J is TRBJ1-4; no reliable D call. This CDR3 region has 15 residues. Germline CDR1 reads SEHNR; CDR2 reads FQNEAQ (reference sequence). The V end was cut by 3 bases, the J end by 4 bases, with 12 bases between. The CDR3 region is CASSFVSQLNEKLFF. The DNA read from the CDR3 is TGTGCCAGCAGCTTTGTTTCACAGCTTAATGAAAAA.

This clone has more than one count but fewer than ten. The read ends 3 residues shy of where the CDR3 ends; the end is completed using the germline J gene. V gene TRBV18 combines with J gene TRBJ2-7; 8 positions agree with TRBD1. The CDR3 loop spans 13 amino acids. In germline, CDR1 is KGHSH, CDR2 LQKENI. V shed 6 bases, J shed 5 bases, and the junction held 6 bases outside the gene matches. The DNA read from the CDR3 is TGTGCCAGCTCCCAGGACAGGGAGCACGAG. Translated: CASSQDREHE. The whole CDR3 protein is CASSQDREHEQYF.

The table lists this clone with a few counts. The read gets to within 3 residues of the CDR3 end, and the germline J gene fills in the rest. The genes are TRBV19 and TRBJ2-3, with TRBD2 matching over 10 bases. V was clipped by 3 bases and J by 3 bases; unmatched bases: 6. Germline lookup yields CDR1 LNHDA and CDR2 SQIVND (reference sequence). The CDR3 is 16 amino acids. CDR3 sequence reads: CASSIPGLAETDTQYF. Incomplete CDR3 DNA: TGTGCCAGTAGTATCCCCGGACTAGCGGAGACAGATACG.

This clone turned up a few times. Coverage ceases 3 residues before the CDR3 finishes, and the germline J gene fills in the end. This chain uses TRBV7-2 with TRBJ2-3; D may be TRBD2 (6 bases). Germline assignment: CDR1 SGHTA and CDR2 FQGNSA. The CDR3 covers 15 residues. V was trimmed by 3 bases and J by 6 bases, leaving 16 bases between them. Incomplete CDR3 DNA: TGTGCCAGCAGCTTTACTAGCTCAGGAGGGGATACG. The encoded protein is CASSFTSSGGDT. The whole CDR3 region reads CASSFTSSGGDTQYF.

Note on this clone: The read halts 3 residues ahead of the CDR3 end, with the missing end drawn from the germline J gene. The chain combines TRBV18 with TRBJ2-7; TRBD1 is a possible D gene (6 bases). This CDR3 contains 13 residues. Germline V gives CDR1 KGHSH, CDR2 LQKENI. The germline V and J ends were trimmed by 3 bases and 3 bases, with 9 bases remaining between them. Incomplete CDR3 DNA: TGTGCCAGCTCACCCCCGGACAGCTACGAG. It is translated as CASSPPDSYE. The full-length CDR3 reads as CASSPPDSYEQYF.

Concerning this clone itself: The CDR3 is cut off 3 residues early in the read; its end comes from the germline J gene. The rearrangement joins TRBV7-2 to TRBJ2-5; 7 positions match TRBD1. The CDR3 has 13 residues. With V trimmed by 5 bases and J by 5 bases, 5 bases remained unmatched. From germline, CDR1 is SGHTA and CDR2 FQGNSA. CDR3 amino acids: CASSRGGGETQYF. The sequenced CDR3 bases are TGTGCCAGCAGCCGAGGGGGCGGGGAGACC.

This clone has a count of ten or more. The read is 3 residues too short to cover the CDR3 end, so that end is filled in from the germline J gene. The V call is TRBV29-1, the J call TRBJ2-1, with D maybe TRBD2 (5 bases). The CDR3 has 15 amino acids. The germline V and J ends were trimmed by 6 bases and 6 bases, with 21 bases remaining between them. Germline V gene sequence: CDR1 SQVTM, CDR2 ANQGSEA. This CDR3 is CSVDYGSRLSNEQFF. The part of the CDR3 DNA that was read is TGCAGCGTAGACTATGGGTCGCGTCTGAGCAATGAG.

This clone was picked up a small number of times. The read ends 3 residues before the CDR3 terminus; that terminus is restored from the germline J gene. The gene calls are TRBV19 and TRBJ2-7; possible D gene TRBD1, 5 bases. The V end lost 3 bases, the J end lost 5 bases, and 14 bases lay between the germline ends. Per the germline V gene, CDR1 is LNHDA and CDR2 is SQIVND (reference sequence). CDR3 size: 14 residues. CDR3 in amino acids: CASSIGAGIDEQYF. Partial CDR3 DNA: TGTGCCAGTAGTATTGGGGCCGGAATCGACGAG. The full variable domain, rest sourced from reference TRBV19 and TRBJ2-7, is DGGITQSPKYLFRKEGQNVTLSCEQNLNHDAMYWYRQDPGQGLRLIYYSQIVNDFQKGDIAEGYSVSREKKESFPLTVTSAQKNPTAFYLCASSIGAGIDEQYFGPGTRLTVT.

Incomplete CDR3 DNA: TGTGCCAGCGAGCGCGGACAGGGGGCCTACGAG. Encoded protein: CASERGQGAYE. The whole CDR3 is CASERGQGAYEQYF. V and J are TRBV7-9 and TRBJ2-7; 10 bases are shared with TRBD1. The read terminates 3 residues before the CDR3 end, so the remaining end is supplied by the germline J gene. The trim removed 8 bases at V and 2 bases at J, leaving 6 bases unmatched. This CDR3 region has 14 residues. Germline lookup yields CDR1 SEHNR and CDR2 FQNEAQ (reference sequence).

By its share, this clone is medium-sized (0.01 to 0.1%). The read ends 3 residues before the CDR3 terminus; that terminus is restored from the germline J gene. V gene TRBV12-3 or TRBV12-4 combines with J gene TRBJ2-7, with 10 bases matching TRBD1. The V and J ends lost 8 bases and 3 bases, in that order; junction bases with no gene match: 7. The CDR3 is 14 amino acids. CDR3 DNA, as far as it was read: TGTGCCAGCCATCCGACAGGGGGCGGCTACGAG. It codes for CASHPTGGGYE. The CDR3 in full is CASHPTGGGYEQYF.

Turning to this clone: The read falls 3 residues short of the CDR3 end, and the missing part is taken from the germline J gene. The chain is built from TRBV7-2 and TRBJ2-5, with TRBD2 matching 14 bases. The junction had 2 bases not matched to a gene; V was cut back by 5 bases and J by 3 bases. The CDR3 totals 15 residues. Germline V gives CDR1 SGHTA, CDR2 FQGNSA. CDR3 residues: CASSLGLAGEETQYF. CDR3 bases read: TGTGCCAGCAGCCTGGGACTAGCGGGGGAAGAGACC.

Comment on this clone: The read comes to an end 3 residues before the CDR3 does, leaving the germline J gene to fill in the end. This chain links TRBV6-2 or TRBV6-3 with TRBJ1-2; D gene uncertain. The CDR3 runs 16 residues. Germline V gene data show CDR1 as MNHEY and CDR2 as SVGEGT. Trimming shortened V by 5 bases and J by 3 bases, and 19 bases separated the two germline ends. CDR3 sequence reads: CASSHPTGKTHYGYTF. The covered CDR3 bases are TGTGCCAGCAGTCACCCGACTGGAAAAACACACTATGGC.

This clone has a handful of counts. The sequenced fragment ends 3 residues before the CDR3 boundary, so the rest is inferred from the germline J gene. J is TRBJ2-1 and V is TRBV19, with D perhaps TRBD1 (6 bases). Germline V gene sequence: CDR1 LNHDA, CDR2 SQIVND (reference sequence). This CDR3 has 16 amino acids. Trimming took 7 bases from V and 4 from J, leaving 20 bases between them. The CDR3 loop is CASMSNAGTPYNEQFF. CDR3 bases read: TGTGCCAGTATGTCAAATGCCGGGACACCTTACAATGAG.

This clone is classed as medium-sized. The read comes to an end 3 residues before the CDR3 does, leaving the germline J gene to fill in the end. V gene TRBV5-4 combines with J gene TRBJ1-1, with unresolved D. CDR1 and CDR2 (germline): SGHNT, YYREEE (reference sequence). The CDR3 runs to 11 residues. V was trimmed by 3 bases and J by 2 bases, leaving 2 bases between them. CDR3 loop: CASSSNTEAFF. The CDR3 DNA, read in part, is TGTGCCAGCAGCTCTAACACTGAA.

Note on this clone: The missing CDR3 end, 3 residues past where the read stops, is filled in from the germline J gene. The V and J genes are TRBV6-1 and TRBJ2-2; 9 bases match TRBD2. With V trimmed by 1 base and J by 1 base, 4 bases remained unmatched. Germline values: CDR1 MNHNS, CDR2 SASEGT. The CDR3 is made up of 17 amino acids. CDR3 residues: CASSEDRAGGNTGELFF. The DNA read from the CDR3 is TGTGCCAGCAGTGAAGATCGAGCGGGAGGGAACACCGGGGAG.

This clone was detected only a few times. Read coverage stops 3 residues before the CDR3 terminus; the germline J gene supplies the remainder. The rearrangement uses TRBV30 and TRBJ2-7; possibly TRBD1 for D (6 bases). Germline V gives CDR1 GTSNPN, CDR2 SVGIG (reference sequence). This CDR3 has 13 amino acids. V lost 1 base to trimming and J lost 2 bases, with 9 bases between them. CDR3 amino acids: CAWSGQAAYEQYF. CDR3 DNA, as far as it was read: TGTGCCTGGAGTGGACAGGCCGCCTACGAG.

This clone was picked up a small number of times. The read terminates 3 residues before the CDR3 end, so the remaining end is supplied by the germline J gene. V gene TRBV7-9 combines with J gene TRBJ2-2; D call uncertain. The CDR3 runs 12 residues. V lost 4 bases and J lost 5, with 5 bases in between. The germline gives CDR1 SEHNR, CDR2 FQNEAQ (reference sequence). The CDR3 region is CASSSVTGELFF. Incomplete CDR3 DNA: TGTGCCAGCAGCTCTGTGACCGGGGAG.

This clone has a handful of counts. The CDR3 end falls 3 residues outside the read, so it is completed with the germline J gene. V is TRBV7-9 and J is TRBJ2-2; D unclear. The CDR3 runs to 15 residues. V lost 4 bases to trimming and J lost 4 bases, with 13 bases between them. Per germline, CDR1 SEHNR and CDR2 FQNEAQ (reference sequence). Incomplete CDR3 DNA: TGTGCCAGCAGCTGGCAATCTAGGAGCACCGGGGAG. Amino acids: CASSWQSRSTGE. The whole CDR3 region reads CASSWQSRSTGELFF.

This clone has only a few counts. The read ends 3 residues shy of where the CDR3 ends; the end is completed using the germline J gene. V usage is TRBV5-1 and J usage is TRBJ2-3, with a weak D call TRBD1 (5 bases). V was pared by 3 bases and J by 4 bases, with 9 bases between. CDR1 and CDR2 from the germline V gene are SGHRS and YFSETQ. CDR3 size: 13 residues. CDR3 DNA (partial): TGCGCCAGCAGCTCAGGGCCGGCAGATACG. Amino acid sequence: CASSSGPADT. Given in full, the CDR3 is CASSSGPADTQYF.

A remark on this clone: The CDR3 end is not reached by the read, which stops 3 residues before it; the germline J gene fills it in. The V call is TRBV29-1, the J call TRBJ2-5; 8 bases fit TRBD1. Germline lookup yields CDR1 SQVTM and CDR2 ANQGSEA. This CDR3 contains 12 residues. The ends lost 5 bases at V and 6 bases at J; junction bases unmatched: 5. The CDR3 region is CSVPQGGKTQYF. The CDR3 bases that were read are TGCAGCGTTCCACAGGGGGGAAAGACC.